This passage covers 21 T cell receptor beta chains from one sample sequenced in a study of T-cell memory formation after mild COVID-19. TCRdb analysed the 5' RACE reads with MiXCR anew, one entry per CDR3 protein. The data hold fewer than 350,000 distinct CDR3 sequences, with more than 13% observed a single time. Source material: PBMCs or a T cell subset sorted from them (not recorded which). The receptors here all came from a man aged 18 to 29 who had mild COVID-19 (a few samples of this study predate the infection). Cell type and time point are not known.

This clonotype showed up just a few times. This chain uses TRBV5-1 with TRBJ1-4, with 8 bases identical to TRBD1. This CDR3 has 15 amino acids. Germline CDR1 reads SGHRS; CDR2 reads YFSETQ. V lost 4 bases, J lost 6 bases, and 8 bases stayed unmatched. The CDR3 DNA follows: TGCGCCAGCAGCACTCAGGGGGCGAGGGATGAAAAACTGTTTTTT. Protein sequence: CASSTQGARDEKLFF. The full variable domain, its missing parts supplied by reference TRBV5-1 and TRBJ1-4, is KAGVTQTPRYLIKTRGQQVTLSCSPISGHRSVSWYQQTPGQGLQFLFEYFSETQRNKGNFPGRFSGRQFSNSRSEMNVSTLELGDSALYLCASSTQGARDEKLFFGSGTQLSVL.

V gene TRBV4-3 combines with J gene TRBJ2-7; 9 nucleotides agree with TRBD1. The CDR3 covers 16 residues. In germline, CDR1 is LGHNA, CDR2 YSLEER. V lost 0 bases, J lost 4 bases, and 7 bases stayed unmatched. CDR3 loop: CASSQDSTGGMYEQYF. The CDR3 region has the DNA TGCGCCAGCAGCCAAGACTCGACAGGGGGTATGTACGAGCAGTACTTC.

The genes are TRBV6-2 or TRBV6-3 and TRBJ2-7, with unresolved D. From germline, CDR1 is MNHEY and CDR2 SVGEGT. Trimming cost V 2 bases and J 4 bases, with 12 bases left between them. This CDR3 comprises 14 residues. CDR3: CASSYPSAPYEQYF. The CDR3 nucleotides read TGTGCCAGCAGTTACCCATCAGCGCCATACGAGCAGTACTTC.

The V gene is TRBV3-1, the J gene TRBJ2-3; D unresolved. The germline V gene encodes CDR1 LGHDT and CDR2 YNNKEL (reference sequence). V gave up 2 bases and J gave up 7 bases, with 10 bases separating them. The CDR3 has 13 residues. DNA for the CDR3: TGTGCCAGCAGCCAAAACCGGGTTCATACGCAGTATTTT. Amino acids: CASSQNRVHTQYF.

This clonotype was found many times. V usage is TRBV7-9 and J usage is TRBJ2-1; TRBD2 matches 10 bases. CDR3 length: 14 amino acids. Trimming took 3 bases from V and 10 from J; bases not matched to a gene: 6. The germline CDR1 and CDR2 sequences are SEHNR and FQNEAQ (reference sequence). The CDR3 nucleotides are TGTGCCAGCAGCTTTGGAACTAGCGGGGACGAGCAGTTCTTC. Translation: CASSFGTSGDEQFF.

The CDR3 DNA reads as TGTGCCAGCAGCTACTATAGCGGGGCCCGGCCCGGGGAGCTGTTTTTT. It encodes CASSYYSGARPGELFF. The V call is TRBV3-1, the J call TRBJ2-2; 8 positions agree with TRBD2. In germline, CDR1 is LGHDT, CDR2 YNNKEL (reference sequence). The V segment lost 5 bases and the J segment 6 bases; nucleotides outside the gene matches: 11. The CDR3 has 16 residues.

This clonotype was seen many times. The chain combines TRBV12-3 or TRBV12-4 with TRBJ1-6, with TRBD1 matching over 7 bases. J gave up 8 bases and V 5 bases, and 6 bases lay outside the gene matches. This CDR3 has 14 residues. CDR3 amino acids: CASSPGGPDSPLHF. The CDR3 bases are TGTGCCAGCAGTCCAGGGGGTCCCGATTCACCCCTCCACTTT.

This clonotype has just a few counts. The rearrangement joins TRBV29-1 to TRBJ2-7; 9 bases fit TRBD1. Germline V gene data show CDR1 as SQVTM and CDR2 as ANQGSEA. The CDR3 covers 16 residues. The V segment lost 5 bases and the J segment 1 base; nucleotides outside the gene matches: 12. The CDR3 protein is CSVCSAGTGTSYEQYF. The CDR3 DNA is TGCAGCGTTTGTTCCGCCGGGACAGGGACTTCCTACGAGCAGTACTTC.

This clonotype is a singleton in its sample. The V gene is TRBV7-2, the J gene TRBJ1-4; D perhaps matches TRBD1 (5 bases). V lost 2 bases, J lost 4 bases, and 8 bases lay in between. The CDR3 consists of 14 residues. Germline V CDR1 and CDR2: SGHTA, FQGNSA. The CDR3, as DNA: TGTGCCAGCAGCTTAAATAGGGGTAATGAAAAACTGTTTTTT. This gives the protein CASSLNRGNEKLFF.

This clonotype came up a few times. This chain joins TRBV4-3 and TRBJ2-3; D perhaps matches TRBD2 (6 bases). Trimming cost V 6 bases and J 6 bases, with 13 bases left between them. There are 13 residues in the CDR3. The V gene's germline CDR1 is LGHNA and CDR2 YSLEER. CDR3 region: CASSNSGGDTQYF. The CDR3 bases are TGCGCCAGCAGTAACAGTGGGGGGGATACGCAGTATTTT.

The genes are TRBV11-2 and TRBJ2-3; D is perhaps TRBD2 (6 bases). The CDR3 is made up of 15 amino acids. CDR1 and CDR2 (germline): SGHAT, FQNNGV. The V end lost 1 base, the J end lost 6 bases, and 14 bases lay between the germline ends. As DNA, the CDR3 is TGTGCCAGCAGCTTAGGCGCGGGGAGTGGGGATACGCAGTATTTT. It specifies CASSLGAGSGDTQYF.

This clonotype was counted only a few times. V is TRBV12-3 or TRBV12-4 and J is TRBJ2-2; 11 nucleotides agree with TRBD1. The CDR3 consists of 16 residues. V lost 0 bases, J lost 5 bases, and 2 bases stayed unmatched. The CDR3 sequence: CASSLAGQGVTGELFF. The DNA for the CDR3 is TGTGCCAGCAGTTTAGCGGGACAGGGGGTGACCGGGGAGCTGTTTTTT.

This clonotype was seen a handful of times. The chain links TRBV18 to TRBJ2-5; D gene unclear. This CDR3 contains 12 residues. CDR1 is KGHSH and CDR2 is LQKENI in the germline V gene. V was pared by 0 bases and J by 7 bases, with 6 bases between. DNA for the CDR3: TGTGCCAGCTCACCACCTTCAGGGACCCAGTACTTC. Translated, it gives CASSPPSGTQYF. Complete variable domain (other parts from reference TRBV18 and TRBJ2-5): NAGVMQNPRHLVRRRGQEARLRCSPMKGHSHVYWYRQLPEEGLKFMVYLQKENIIDESGMPKERFSAEFPKEGPSILRIQQVVRGDSAAYFCASSPPSGTQYFGPGTRLLVL.

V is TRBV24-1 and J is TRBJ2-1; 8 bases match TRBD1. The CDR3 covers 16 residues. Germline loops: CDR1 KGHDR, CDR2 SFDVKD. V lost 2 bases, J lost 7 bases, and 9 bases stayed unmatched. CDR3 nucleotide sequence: TGTGCCACCAGTGATTCTCAGGACAGGGCGGGTAATGAGCAGTTCTTC. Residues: CATSDSQDRAGNEQFF.

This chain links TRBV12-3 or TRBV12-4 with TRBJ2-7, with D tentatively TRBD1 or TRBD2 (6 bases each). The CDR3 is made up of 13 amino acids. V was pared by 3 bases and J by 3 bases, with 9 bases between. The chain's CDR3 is CASSFGGGYEQYF. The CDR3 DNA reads TGTGCCAGCAGTTTCGGGGGCGGCTACGAGCAGTACTTC.

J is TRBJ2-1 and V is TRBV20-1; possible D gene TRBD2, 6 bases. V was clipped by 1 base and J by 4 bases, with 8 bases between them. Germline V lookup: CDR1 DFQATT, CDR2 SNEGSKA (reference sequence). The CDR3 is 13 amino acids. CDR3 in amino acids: CSARGGTYNEQFF. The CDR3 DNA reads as TGCAGTGCTAGAGGCGGGACTTACAATGAGCAGTTCTTC.

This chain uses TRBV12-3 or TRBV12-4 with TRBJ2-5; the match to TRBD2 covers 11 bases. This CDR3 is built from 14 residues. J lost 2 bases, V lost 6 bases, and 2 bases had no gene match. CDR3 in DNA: TGTGCCAGCAGGATAGCGGGGGGGCAAGAGACCCAGTACTTC. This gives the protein CASRIAGGQETQYF.

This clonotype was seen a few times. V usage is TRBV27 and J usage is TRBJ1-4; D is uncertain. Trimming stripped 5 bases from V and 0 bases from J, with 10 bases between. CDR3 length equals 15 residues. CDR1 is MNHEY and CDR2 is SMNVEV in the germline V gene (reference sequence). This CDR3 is CASSRRQATNEKLFF. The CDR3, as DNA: TGTGCCAGCAGTCGGCGACAAGCAACTAATGAAAAACTGTTTTTT.

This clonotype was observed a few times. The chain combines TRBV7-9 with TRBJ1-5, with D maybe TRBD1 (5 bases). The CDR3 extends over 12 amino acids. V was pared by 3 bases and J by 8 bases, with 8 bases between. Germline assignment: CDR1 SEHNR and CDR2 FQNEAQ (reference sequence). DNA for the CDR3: TGTGCCAGCAGCTTCCCAGGGAAGCCCCAGCATTTT. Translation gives CASSFPGKPQHF.

DNA of the CDR3: TGTGCCAGTAGGCGGGGGGCTTACAATGAGCAGTTCTTC. This codes for CASRRGAYNEQFF. The V call is TRBV2, the J call TRBJ2-1; 8 bases match TRBD2. The CDR3 sequence is 13 residues long. Losses at the gene ends were 9 bases for V and 4 bases for J; bases not matched to a gene: 5. CDR1 SNHLY and CDR2 FYNNEI come from the germline V gene.

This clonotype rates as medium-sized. The CDR3 nucleotides read TGTGCCAGCAGCGGCCGGGGGATCCTCTTATTCGAAGCCAAAAACATTCAGTACTTC. It encodes CASSGRGILLFEAKNIQYF. This rearrangement joins TRBV7-9 to TRBJ2-4, with D possibly being TRBD2 (6 bases). The V and J ends lost 5 bases and 0 bases respectively, with 23 bases between them. The V gene's germline CDR1 is SEHNR and CDR2 FQNEAQ (reference sequence). CDR3 length: 19 amino acids.